This T cell receptor beta chain was observed in a study of beta chain features in type 1 diabetes. Study-wide context: Examined across all samples were about 99,000,000 sorted cells.

Study findings and constraints: Insertions at VDJ junctions were less frequent in type 1 diabetes patients. These patients also deleted more nucleotides at the same junctions. PCR, the amplification step, might favor shorter templates, equally in patients and controls.

This clone appeared a few times. What it binds is not known. The V and J ends lost 5 bases and 3 bases, in that order; junction bases with no gene match: 6. The CDR3 extends over 14 amino acids. Germline V CDR1 and CDR2: MNHEY, SMNVEV (reference sequence). Expressed TCRB transcripts were sequenced because the isolated RNA had all been reverse transcribed beforehand. Clones were sequenced by immunoSEQ multiplex PCR, and TCRdb holds only the in-frame ones, with some missing. The top ten clones hold approximately 0.099% of a sample with fewer than 650,000 clones, about a sixth of them seen once. The sample taken for sequencing was naive CD4+ T cells from blood. The TCR was taken from a man aged 18 to 35 in good health. The V and J genes are TRBV27 and TRBJ2-7, with 8 bases matching TRBD2. For the CDR3, the DNA is TGTGCCAGCAGTACCGGGACTAGTCTCTACGAGCAGTACTTC. This gives the protein CASSTGTSLYEQYF.